The 17 T cell receptor beta chains below come from one sample, sequenced in a study of blood T cell repertoires in COVID-19. The table came from immunoSEQ multiplex PCR; TCRdb's copy has only in-frame clones and leaves some out. In the table there are approximately 150,000 clones, over 75% of which are singletons. Sequences were obtained from peripheral blood. Receptors originate from a man in his 70s with active COVID-19.

This rearrangement joins TRBV4-1 to TRBJ2-7, with 12 positions matching TRBD1. Germline loops: CDR1 MGHRA, CDR2 YSYEKL. This CDR3 is built from 16 residues. Unmatched junction bases numbered 6, after V lost 4 bases and J lost 2 bases. The CDR3 DNA sequence: TGCGCCAGCAGCCTCCAGGGACAGGGGGCAACCTACGAGCAGTACTTC. Residues: CASSLQGQGATYEQYF.

V is TRBV7-7 and J is TRBJ2-1, with D perhaps TRBD2 (6 bases). In germline, CDR1 is SSHAT, CDR2 FNYEAQ (reference sequence). The CDR3 length is 15 residues. V gave up 5 bases and J gave up 10 bases, with 21 bases separating them. Written as DNA, the CDR3 is TGTGCCAGCAGCCCCGAGGCGGGTGGGAGGAACGAGCAGTTCTTC. This sequence encodes CASSPEAGGRNEQFF.

This rearrangement joins TRBV7-2 to TRBJ2-1; no clear D gene. There are 12 residues in the CDR3. In germline, CDR1 is SGHTA, CDR2 FQGNSA. The ends were cut back, 6 bases at V and 12 bases at J, with 15 bases in the middle. CDR3 in DNA: TGTGCCAGCAGAGGCCCCGAAGAGCGGCAGTTCTTC. Its translation: CASRGPEERQFF.

This chain connects TRBV2 to TRBJ2-5, with 7 bases matching TRBD1. Germline loops: CDR1 SNHLY, CDR2 FYNNEI. The CDR3 is made up of 15 amino acids. V shed 6 bases, J shed 1 base, and the junction held 8 bases outside the gene matches. The CDR3 DNA reads TGTGCCAGCAGAACCGAACAGGGGACCCAAGAGACCCAGTACTTC. Its protein product is CASRTEQGTQETQYF. The full variable domain, its missing parts supplied by reference TRBV2 and TRBJ2-5, is EPEVTQTPSHQVTQMGQEVILRCVPISNHLYFYWYRQILGQKVEFLVSFYNNEISEKSEIFDDQFSVERPDGSNFTLKIRSTKLEDSAMYFCASRTEQGTQETQYFGPGTRLLVL.

CDR3 coding DNA: TGTGCCAGCAGTCCTACCCCCACAGTAGACACTGAAGCTTTCTTT. This translates into CASSPTPTVDTEAFF. This sequence joins TRBV27 and TRBJ1-1; no clear D gene. The CDR3 loop spans 15 amino acids. Germline lookup yields CDR1 MNHEY and CDR2 SMNVEV (reference sequence). V was trimmed by 5 bases and J by 3 bases, leaving 16 bases between them.

The chain is built from TRBV5-4 and TRBJ2-7; TRBD2 aligns across 9 bases. CDR1 SGHNT and CDR2 YYREEE come from the germline V gene (reference sequence). CDR3 length: 13 amino acids. V shed 3 bases, J shed 7 bases, and the junction held 5 bases outside the gene matches. This chain's CDR3 is CASSSGLAREQYF. The CDR3 bases are TGTGCCAGCAGCTCCGGACTAGCGAGGGAGCAGTACTTC.

The chain joins TRBV28 to TRBJ1-5; 8 bases agree with TRBD1. Per germline, CDR1 MDHEN and CDR2 SYDVKM. The J segment lost 6 bases and the V segment lost 5 bases, leaving 9 bases of the junction unmatched. The CDR3 is 15 amino acids. CDR3 DNA: TGTGCCAGCAGTGGGGACAGGCAGGGTAGTCAGCCCCAGCATTTT. Amino acids: CASSGDRQGSQPQHF.

CDR3 sequence: CASSPEARYGYTF. The CDR3 DNA is TGTGCCAGCTCACCAGAGGCACGGTATGGCTACACCTTC. This chain joins TRBV18 and TRBJ1-2; no reliable D call. Trimming removed 2 bases at V and 5 bases at J, with 9 bases between. Looked up from germline, CDR1 is KGHSH and CDR2 is LQKENI. This CDR3 is 13 amino acids long.

The rearrangement links TRBV10-3 to TRBJ2-7; TRBD1 matches at 7 bases. CDR3 length equals 15 residues. In germline, CDR1 is ENHRY, CDR2 SYGVKD. The junction had 5 bases not matched to a gene; V was cut back by 3 bases and J by 0 bases. CDR3 in DNA: TGTGCCATCAGTGAAGGGGGCATAAGCTCCTACGAGCAGTACTTC. This translates into CAISEGGISSYEQYF.

This chain links TRBV28 with TRBJ2-2; D remains ambiguous. In germline, CDR1 is MDHEN, CDR2 SYDVKM. The CDR3 length is 15 residues. V was trimmed by 3 bases and J by 0 bases, leaving 8 bases between them. The CDR3 region is CASSLAGPNTGELFF. The CDR3 DNA is TGTGCCAGCAGTTTGGCAGGCCCGAACACCGGGGAGCTGTTTTTT.

The chain links TRBV24-1 to TRBJ1-1, with TRBD1 matching over 7 bases. This CDR3 comprises 13 residues. Germline V gene data show CDR1 as KGHDR and CDR2 as SFDVKD. V shed 4 bases, J shed 3 bases, and the junction held 1 base outside the gene matches. The CDR3 region is CATSEQGDTEAFF. The CDR3, as DNA: TGTGCCACCAGTGAGCAGGGGGACACTGAAGCTTTCTTT.

The chain joins TRBV24-1 to TRBJ2-1, with D unclear. With 4 bases removed from V and 0 bases from J, the gap between germline ends came to 9 bases. This CDR3 spans 15 amino acids. Looked up from germline, CDR1 is KGHDR and CDR2 is SFDVKD. DNA of the CDR3: TGTGCCACCAGTGAGGAGTGGAGCTCCTACAATGAGCAGTTCTTC. Residues: CATSEEWSSYNEQFF.

This chain uses TRBV28 with TRBJ2-6; 9 nucleotides agree with TRBD1. J lost 3 bases, V lost 5 bases, and 11 bases had no gene match. Germline V gives CDR1 MDHEN, CDR2 SYDVKM. This CDR3 has 18 residues. CDR3 DNA: TGTGCCAGCAGTCCGGGTGGGACAGGGCTGGGTGGGGCCAACGTCCTGACTTTC. Protein: CASSPGGTGLGGANVLTF.

The rearrangement links TRBV6-1 to TRBJ2-1; D possibly corresponds to TRBD1 (6 bases). The CDR3 is 15 residues long. Germline V gives CDR1 MNHNS, CDR2 SASEGT. With 1 base removed from V and 8 bases from J, the gap between germline ends came to 15 bases. In nucleotides, the CDR3 is TGTGCCAGCAGTGAAGGGTGGGGGCAAAGGGATGAGCAGTTCTTC. Its protein product is CASSEGWGQRDEQFF.

This clone showed up just once. The V gene is TRBV30, the J gene TRBJ2-5, with a possible D match to TRBD1 (6 bases). This CDR3 is 13 amino acids long. CDR1 is GTSNPN and CDR2 is SVGIG in the germline V gene (reference sequence). Trimming took off 2 bases at V and 5 bases at J, with 12 bases between the two ends. The CDR3 is CAWSNRVGETQYF. CDR3 sequence (DNA): TGTGCCTGGAGTAACAGGGTGGGGGAGACCCAGTACTTC.

About this clone itself: The same CDR3 arises from other DNA sequences in this sample as well. The chain combines TRBV2 with TRBJ2-7; 9 bases agree with TRBD2. This CDR3 is built from 13 residues. The ends lost 8 bases at V and 6 bases at J; junction bases unmatched: 8. The germline V gene encodes CDR1 SNHLY and CDR2 FYNNEI. The CDR3 reads CASRLAGTGEQYF. Written as DNA, the CDR3 is TGTGCCAGCCGGCTAGCGGGAACCGGCGAGCAGTACTTC.

The chain carries TRBV6-1 and TRBJ2-1, with D possibly matching TRBD2 (6 bases). CDR3 length equals 14 residues. CDR1 is MNHNS and CDR2 is SASEGT in the germline V gene. Trimming pared 3 bases from V and 3 bases from J, leaving 9 bases between. The CDR3 nucleotides read TGTGCCAGCAGTGACGGGACTGTCTACAATGAGCAGTTCTTC. This gives the protein CASSDGTVYNEQFF.